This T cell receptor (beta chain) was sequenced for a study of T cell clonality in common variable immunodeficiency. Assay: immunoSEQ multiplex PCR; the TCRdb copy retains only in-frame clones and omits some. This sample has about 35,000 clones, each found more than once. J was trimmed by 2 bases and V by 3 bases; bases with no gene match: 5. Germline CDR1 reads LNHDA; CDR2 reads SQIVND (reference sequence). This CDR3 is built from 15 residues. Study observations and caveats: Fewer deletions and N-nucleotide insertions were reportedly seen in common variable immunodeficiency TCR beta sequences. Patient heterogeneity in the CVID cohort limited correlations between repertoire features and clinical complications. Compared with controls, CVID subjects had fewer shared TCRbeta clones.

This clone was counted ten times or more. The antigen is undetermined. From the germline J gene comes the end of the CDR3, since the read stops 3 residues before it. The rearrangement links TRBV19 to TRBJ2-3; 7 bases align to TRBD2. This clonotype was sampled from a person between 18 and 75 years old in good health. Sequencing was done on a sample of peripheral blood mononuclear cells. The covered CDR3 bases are TGTGCCAGTAGTATCGGAGCGGGATCCACAGATACG. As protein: CASSIGAGSTDT. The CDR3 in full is CASSIGAGSTDTQYF.